A single sample gave rise to the 28 T cell receptor beta chains below, sequenced in a study of blood T cell repertoires in COVID-19. Assay: immunoSEQ multiplex PCR; the TCRdb copy retains only in-frame clones and omits some. This sample has some 19,000 clones, with about 88% found just once. Source material: peripheral blood. These receptors were collected from a human donor in a cohort sampled during active COVID-19. The donor label of this sample is uncertain.

The chain employs TRBV23-1 and TRBJ2-7; maybe TRBD1 (6 bases). TRBV23-1 belongs to the ORF category, with a function that is uncertain. V lost 3 bases to trimming and J lost 5 bases, with 17 bases between them. The CDR3 loop spans 15 amino acids. In DNA, the CDR3 is TGCGCCAGCAGTCATCAAGACAGGACGATCGACGAGCAGTACTTC. This encodes CASSHQDRTIDEQYF.

The chain carries TRBV19 and TRBJ2-2; D is unclear. Trimming stripped 3 bases from V and 0 bases from J, with 11 bases between. Germline lookup yields CDR1 LNHDA and CDR2 SQIVND (reference sequence). CDR3 length: 16 amino acids. The CDR3 sequence: CASSILGSSNTGELFF. The CDR3 DNA reads as TGTGCCAGTAGTATTTTGGGCAGCTCGAACACCGGGGAGCTGTTTTTT.

The gene calls are TRBV5-1 and TRBJ2-7; 7 nucleotides line up with TRBD1. Unmatched junction bases numbered 3, after V lost 4 bases and J lost 5 bases. From germline, CDR1 is SGHRS and CDR2 YFSETQ. The CDR3 has 12 amino acids. The CDR3 spells CASSITGDEQYF. CDR3 sequence (DNA): TGCGCCAGCAGCATCACAGGGGACGAGCAGTACTTC.

Regarding this clone: Relative to the germline gene, one junction end is altered; a read error may explain this. This chain uses TRBV15 with TRBJ2-4; 11 bases line up with TRBD2. Germline CDR1 and CDR2: LNHNV and YYDKDF (reference sequence). The CDR3 totals 16 residues. CDR3 in DNA: TGTGCCACCAGCAGAGAGCTGAGGGCTAGCGGGAGGCCCGTGAACTTC. Translation: CATSRELRASGRPVNF.

The chain is built from TRBV12-3 or TRBV12-4 and TRBJ2-1; weak D call: TRBD2 (5 bases). Trimming removed 10 bases at V and 1 base at J, with 11 bases between. CDR3 length equals 13 residues. Here the CDR3 DNA reads TGTGCCATCGGGCGGGTTTCCTACAATGAGCAGTTCTTC. This codes for CAIGRVSYNEQFF.

J is TRBJ2-5 and V is TRBV5-1, with TRBD2 identical over 9 bases. V lost 0 bases to trimming and J lost 5 bases; unmatched junction nucleotides: 5. The CDR3 runs to 15 residues. Germline loops: CDR1 SGHRS, CDR2 YFSETQ. The CDR3 is CASSLVAGERETQYF. CDR3 DNA sequence: TGCGCCAGCAGCTTGGTAGCGGGGGAGAGGGAGACCCAGTACTTC.

The chain is built from TRBV6-4 and TRBJ1-1; the D is unclear. Trimming pared 6 bases from V and 1 base from J, leaving 12 bases between. There are 14 residues in the CDR3. Germline V gene sequence: CDR1 MRHNA, CDR2 SNTAGT. The DNA of the CDR3 is TGTGCCAGCAGGCCGCAGGTGGGGAACACTGAAGCTTTCTTT. It yields the protein CASRPQVGNTEAFF.

This chain connects TRBV7-3 to TRBJ2-7, with a weak D call TRBD2 (5 bases). CDR3 length: 15 residues. V was trimmed by 2 bases and J by 5 bases, leaving 16 bases between them. Germline CDR1 is SGHTA and CDR2 is FQGTGA. The CDR3 region has the DNA TGTGCCAGCAGCTTATATGGTTTGTCCGGGGACGAGCAGTACTTC. Protein sequence: CASSLYGLSGDEQYF.

The CDR3 here is CAISPLSGRNNEQFF. The CDR3 bases are TGTGCCATCAGCCCACTTAGCGGGAGAAACAATGAGCAGTTCTTC. J is TRBJ2-1 and V is TRBV10-3; 9 bases are shared with TRBD2. Germline assignment: CDR1 ENHRY and CDR2 SYGVKD. V gave up 6 bases and J gave up 5 bases; unmatched junction bases: 8. This CDR3 is 15 amino acids long.

The gene calls are TRBV2 and TRBJ1-5, with D hard to call. Per the germline V gene, CDR1 is SNHLY and CDR2 is FYNNEI. The CDR3 sequence is 16 residues long. The V and J ends lost 0 bases and 0 bases respectively, with 9 bases between them. CDR3 sequence: CASSEAPAVSNQPQHF. The CDR3, as DNA: TGTGCCAGCAGTGAAGCGCCTGCAGTTAGCAATCAGCCCCAGCATTTT.

The V call is TRBV28, the J call TRBJ1-4; D perhaps matches TRBD1 (5 bases). Deletions cut 2 bases from V and 8 bases from J, with 18 bases between. Germline V gene data show CDR1 as MDHEN and CDR2 as SYDVKM. This CDR3 has 16 residues. The CDR3 reads CASSLKGQPRKEKLFF. CDR3 nucleotide sequence: TGTGCCAGCAGTTTAAAGGGGCAGCCCAGAAAGGAAAAACTGTTTTTT.

The chain carries TRBV6-6 and TRBJ2-5; 8 bases fit TRBD1. The V segment lost 7 bases and the J segment 0 bases; nucleotides outside the gene matches: 1. Germline CDR1 reads MNHNY; CDR2 reads SVGAGI (reference sequence). The CDR3 loop spans 13 amino acids. DNA for the CDR3: TGTGCCAGCAACAGGGGGTACCAAGAGACCCAGTACTTC. Protein product: CASNRGYQETQYF.

This clone was observed a single time. The rearrangement links TRBV19 to TRBJ2-2, with a tentative D call TRBD2 (6 bases). The CDR3 is made up of 13 amino acids. The germline V gene has CDR1 LNHDA and CDR2 SQIVND (reference sequence). V was cut by 7 bases and J by 6 bases, with 12 bases left in between. Here the CDR3 reads CASTTSFAGELFF. Written as DNA, the CDR3 is TGTGCCAGTACAACTAGCTTTGCCGGGGAGCTGTTTTTT.

This clone was recorded a few times. The rearrangement uses TRBV29-1 and TRBJ2-7; 7 bases are a match to TRBD1. Looked up from germline, CDR1 is SQVTM and CDR2 is ANQGSEA. V trimming: 1 base; J trimming: 4 bases; junction bases outside the gene matches: 13. The length of the CDR3 is 16 residues. DNA for the CDR3: TGCAGCGTTGAAGTTTCAGGGCGACAGGGTTGGTACGAGCAGTACTTC. Translation gives CSVEVSGRQGWYEQYF.

The CDR3 sequence: CASSVGLAGGGGELFF. The CDR3 coding sequence is TGTGCCAGCAGCGTAGGCCTAGCGGGCGGTGGTGGGGAGCTGTTTTTT. The chain links TRBV9 to TRBJ2-2, with 8 bases lining up with TRBD2. There are 16 residues in the CDR3. Germline V gene lookup returns CDR1 SGDLS and CDR2 YYNGEE. With 0 bases clipped from V and 8 bases from J, the junction kept 9 bases outside the gene matches.

The V call is TRBV11-2, the J call TRBJ2-1; 13 nucleotides align to TRBD2. The CDR3 consists of 15 residues. Germline assignment: CDR1 SGHAT and CDR2 FQNNGV. Trimming removed 4 bases from V and 6 bases from J; junction bases left unmatched: 3. The CDR3: CASSSGLAGSNEQFF. Written as DNA, the CDR3 is TGTGCCAGCAGCTCGGGACTAGCGGGGAGCAATGAGCAGTTCTTC.

This clone was observed a few times. The chain carries TRBV7-9 and TRBJ2-1; the D gene is possibly TRBD2 (6 bases). The germline V and J ends were trimmed by 0 bases and 15 bases, with 21 bases remaining between them. This CDR3 contains 15 residues. The germline gives CDR1 SEHNR, CDR2 FQNEAQ (reference sequence). The CDR3 reads CASSLAEGHAPIRFF. The CDR3 bases are TGTGCCAGCAGCTTAGCGGAGGGGCACGCACCGATAAGGTTCTTC.

The gene calls are TRBV7-9 and TRBJ1-3; D gene unclear. Per germline, CDR1 SEHNR and CDR2 FQNEAQ (reference sequence). Trimming cost V 0 bases and J 0 bases, with 15 bases left between them. The CDR3 sequence is 18 residues long. The chain's CDR3 is CASSLAPPAGNSGNTIYF. The CDR3 DNA sequence: TGTGCCAGCAGCTTAGCTCCCCCCGCAGGAAACTCTGGAAACACCATATATTTT.

This clone came up a few times. The J gene is TRBJ1-5, the V gene TRBV2; D gene ambiguous. V lost 3 bases and J lost 7, with 10 bases in between. The CDR3 contains 13 residues. CDR1 and CDR2 (germline): SNHLY, FYNNEI. This CDR3 reads CASSEGDVQPQHF. CDR3 nucleotide sequence: TGTGCCAGCAGTGAGGGCGATGTACAGCCCCAGCATTTT.

The CDR3 reads CASNPQSDQPQHF. The DNA of the CDR3 is TGTGCCAGCAACCCACAGTCAGATCAGCCCCAGCATTTT. The chain recombines TRBV2 with TRBJ1-5; D gene uncertain. V was pared by 7 bases and J by 5 bases, with 12 bases between. This CDR3 is built from 13 residues. Germline V gene sequence: CDR1 SNHLY, CDR2 FYNNEI.

V is TRBV24-1 and J is TRBJ2-1, with 11 bases that match TRBD1. CDR3 length equals 16 residues. Germline CDR1 is KGHDR and CDR2 is SFDVKD. V lost 1 base to trimming and J lost 7 bases; unmatched junction nucleotides: 5. CDR3 protein: CATSDFSDRGRNEQFF. CDR3 sequence (DNA): TGTGCCACCAGTGATTTTTCGGACAGGGGGCGGAATGAGCAGTTCTTC.

J is TRBJ2-6 and V is TRBV5-1; TRBD1 matches at 8 bases. The J segment lost 0 bases and the V segment lost 4 bases, leaving 6 bases of the junction unmatched. The CDR3 contains 17 residues. Germline assignment: CDR1 SGHRS and CDR2 YFSETQ. In nucleotides, the CDR3 is TGCGCCAGCAGCACGGGACAGGTTGCCTCTGGGGCCAACGTCCTGACTTTC. Translation: CASSTGQVASGANVLTF.

The V call is TRBV7-2, the J call TRBJ2-4, with 8 bases matching TRBD1. Germline V gene lookup returns CDR1 SGHTA and CDR2 FQGNSA. Trimming took 5 bases from V and 8 from J; bases not matched to a gene: 8. There are 14 residues in the CDR3. The CDR3 DNA sequence: TGTGCCAGCAGCCCGGACAGGGAAGGTGACATTCAGTACTTC. Translation gives CASSPDREGDIQYF. Using reference TRBV7-2 and TRBJ2-4 for the parts outside the CDR3, the full variable domain is GAGVSQSPSNKVTEKGKDVELRCDPISGHTALYWYRQSLGQGLEFLIYFQGNSAPDKSGLPSDRFSAERTGGSVSTLTIQRTQQEDSAVYLCASSPDREGDIQYFGAGTRLSVL.

This rearrangement joins TRBV5-1 to TRBJ2-2, with 9 bases aligning to TRBD2. With 9 bases clipped from V and 4 bases from J, the junction kept 10 bases outside the gene matches. Germline CDR1 and CDR2: SGHRS and YFSETQ. This CDR3 is built from 15 residues. In DNA form, the CDR3 reads TGCGCCACCCAGCGGGGGGAGGGGAGCACCGGGGAGCTGTTTTTT. Translating it yields CATQRGEGSTGELFF.

This clone showed up just once. The gene calls are TRBV29-1 and TRBJ1-5; 8 bases line up with TRBD1. V dropped 6 bases and J dropped 0; count of bases not matched to a gene: 4. Germline-derived CDR1 and CDR2 are SQVTM and ANQGSEA. The length of the CDR3 is 14 residues. The CDR3 coding sequence is TGCAGCGTCCAGACAGGGGATAGCAATCAGCCCCAGCATTTT. As protein: CSVQTGDSNQPQHF.

This clone came up once. J is TRBJ2-2 and V is TRBV15; 7 nucleotides line up with TRBD1. Trimming took 1 base from V and 1 from J; bases not matched to a gene: 3. There are 16 residues in the CDR3. The V gene's germline CDR1 is LNHNV and CDR2 YYDKDF (reference sequence). CDR3 in amino acids: CATSRGQGMNTGELFF. CDR3 DNA: TGTGCCACCAGCAGAGGACAGGGTATGAACACCGGGGAGCTGTTTTTT.

The chain links TRBV11-3 to TRBJ2-7; 9 bases align to TRBD2. This CDR3 comprises 15 residues. Germline V gene lookup returns CDR1 SGHNT and CDR2 YENEEA. V was pared by 0 bases and J by 9 bases, with 9 bases of the junction left unmatched. The DNA of the CDR3 is TGTGCCAGCAGCTTAGAAGGCGGGAGGGCCATCAGGCAGTACTTC. This translates into CASSLEGGRAIRQYF.

This chain uses TRBV4-1 with TRBJ2-1; 10 bases fit TRBD2. The V segment lost 0 bases and the J segment 6 bases; nucleotides outside the gene matches: 8. Germline CDR1 MGHRA, CDR2 YSYEKL. This CDR3 is built from 17 residues. The CDR3 is CASSQESSGRRSNEQFF. CDR3 in DNA: TGCGCCAGCAGCCAAGAGAGTAGCGGGAGGAGAAGCAATGAGCAGTTCTTC.